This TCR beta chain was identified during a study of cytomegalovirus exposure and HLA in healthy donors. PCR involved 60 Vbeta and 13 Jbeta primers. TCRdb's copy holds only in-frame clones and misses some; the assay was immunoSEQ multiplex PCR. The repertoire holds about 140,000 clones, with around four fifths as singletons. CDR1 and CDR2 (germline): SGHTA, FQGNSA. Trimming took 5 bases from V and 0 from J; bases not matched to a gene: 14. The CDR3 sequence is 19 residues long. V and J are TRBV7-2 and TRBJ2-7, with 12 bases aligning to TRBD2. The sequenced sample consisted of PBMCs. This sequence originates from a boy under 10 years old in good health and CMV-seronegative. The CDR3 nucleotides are TGTGCCAGCAGCGCATTCTCCGGGACTAGCGGGTCGAGCTCCTACGAGCAGTACTTC. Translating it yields CASSAFSGTSGSSSYEQYF.